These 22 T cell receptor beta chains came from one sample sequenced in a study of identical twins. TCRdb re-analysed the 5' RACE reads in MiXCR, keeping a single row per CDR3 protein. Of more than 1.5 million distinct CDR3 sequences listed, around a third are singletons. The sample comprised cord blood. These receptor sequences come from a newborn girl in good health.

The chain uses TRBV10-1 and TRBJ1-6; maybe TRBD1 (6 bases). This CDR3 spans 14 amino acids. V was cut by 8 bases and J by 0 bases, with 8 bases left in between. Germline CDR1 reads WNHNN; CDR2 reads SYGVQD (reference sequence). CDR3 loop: CASVGASYNSPLHF. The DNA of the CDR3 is TGCGCCAGCGTGGGGGCCTCCTATAATTCACCCCTCCACTTT.

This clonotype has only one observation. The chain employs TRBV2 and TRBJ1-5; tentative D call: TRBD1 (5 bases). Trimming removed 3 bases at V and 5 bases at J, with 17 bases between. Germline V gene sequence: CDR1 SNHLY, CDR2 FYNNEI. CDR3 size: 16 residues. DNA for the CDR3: TGTGCCAGCAGTGATAGACCCAGGGAGGGCGATCAGCCCCAGCATTTT. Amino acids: CASSDRPREGDQPQHF.

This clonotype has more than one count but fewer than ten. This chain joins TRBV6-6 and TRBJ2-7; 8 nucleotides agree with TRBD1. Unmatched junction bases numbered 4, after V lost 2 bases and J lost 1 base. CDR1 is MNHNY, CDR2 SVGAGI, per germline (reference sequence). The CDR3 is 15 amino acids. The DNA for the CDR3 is TGTGCCAGCAGTTACCTAACAGGGGGTTCCTACGAGCAGTACTTC. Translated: CASSYLTGGSYEQYF.

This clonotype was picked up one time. DNA of the CDR3: TGTGCCAGCAGTTACACTAGCTCCCAAGAGACCCAGTTCTTC. The encoded protein is CASSYTSSQETQFF. The J gene is TRBJ2-1, the V gene TRBV6-5, with a tentative D call TRBD2 (6 bases). Trimming pared 2 bases from V and 13 bases from J, leaving 18 bases between. This CDR3 is built from 14 residues. Germline V gene data show CDR1 as MNHEY and CDR2 as SVGAGI.

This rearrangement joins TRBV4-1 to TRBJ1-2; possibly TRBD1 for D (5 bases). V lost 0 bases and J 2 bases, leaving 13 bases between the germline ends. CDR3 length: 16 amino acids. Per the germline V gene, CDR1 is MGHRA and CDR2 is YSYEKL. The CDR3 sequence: CASSQESAGLNYGYTF. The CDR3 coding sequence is TGCGCCAGCAGCCAAGAATCCGCAGGGTTAAACTATGGCTACACCTTC.

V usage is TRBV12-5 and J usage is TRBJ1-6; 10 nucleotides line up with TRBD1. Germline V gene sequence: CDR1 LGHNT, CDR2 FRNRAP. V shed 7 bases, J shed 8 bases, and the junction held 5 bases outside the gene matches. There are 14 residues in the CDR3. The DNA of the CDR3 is TGTGCTAGTGCCCTGGGGACAGGGGATTCACCCCTCCACTTT. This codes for CASALGTGDSPLHF.

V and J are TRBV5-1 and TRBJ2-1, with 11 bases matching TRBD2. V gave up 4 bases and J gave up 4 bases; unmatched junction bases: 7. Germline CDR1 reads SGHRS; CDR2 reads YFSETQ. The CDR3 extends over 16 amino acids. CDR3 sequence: CASSELAGAQYNEQFF. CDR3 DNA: TGCGCCAGCAGCGAACTAGCGGGAGCCCAATACAATGAGCAGTTCTTC.

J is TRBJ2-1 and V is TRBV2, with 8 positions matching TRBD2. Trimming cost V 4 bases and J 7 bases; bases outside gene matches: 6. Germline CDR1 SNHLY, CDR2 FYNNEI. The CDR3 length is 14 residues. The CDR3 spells CASSAGTRLNEQFF. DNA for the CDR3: TGTGCCAGCAGTGCGGGGACTAGGTTGAATGAGCAGTTCTTC.

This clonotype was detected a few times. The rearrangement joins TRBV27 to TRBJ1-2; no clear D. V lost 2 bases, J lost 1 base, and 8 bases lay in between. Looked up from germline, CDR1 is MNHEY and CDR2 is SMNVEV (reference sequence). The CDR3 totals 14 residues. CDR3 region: CASSLSADNYGYTF. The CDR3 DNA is TGTGCCAGCAGTTTAAGCGCAGATAACTATGGCTACACCTTC.

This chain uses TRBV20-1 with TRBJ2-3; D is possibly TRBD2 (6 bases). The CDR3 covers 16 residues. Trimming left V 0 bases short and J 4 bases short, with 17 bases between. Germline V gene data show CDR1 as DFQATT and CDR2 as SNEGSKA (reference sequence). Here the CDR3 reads CSARDGRDSSPDTQYF. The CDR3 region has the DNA TGCAGTGCTAGAGATGGGCGGGACTCATCCCCAGATACGCAGTATTTT.

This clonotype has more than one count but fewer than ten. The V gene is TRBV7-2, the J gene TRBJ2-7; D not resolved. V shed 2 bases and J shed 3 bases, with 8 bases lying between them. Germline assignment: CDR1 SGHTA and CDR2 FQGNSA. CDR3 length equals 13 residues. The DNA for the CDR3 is TGTGCCAGCAGCTTATCCGTATACTACGAGCAGTACTTC. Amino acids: CASSLSVYYEQYF.

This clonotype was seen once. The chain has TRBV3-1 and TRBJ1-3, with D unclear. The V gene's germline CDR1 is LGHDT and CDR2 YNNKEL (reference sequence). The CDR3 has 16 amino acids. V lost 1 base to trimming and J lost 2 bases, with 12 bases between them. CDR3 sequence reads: CASSQGLKSTGNTIYF. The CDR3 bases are TGTGCCAGCAGCCAAGGCTTAAAGTCCACTGGAAACACCATATATTTT. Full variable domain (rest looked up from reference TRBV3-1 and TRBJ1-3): DTAVSQTPKYLVTQMGNDKSIKCEQNLGHDTMYWYKQDSKKFLKIMFSYNNKELIINETVPNRFSPKSPDKAHLNLHINSLELGDSAVYFCASSQGLKSTGNTIYFGEGSWLTVV.

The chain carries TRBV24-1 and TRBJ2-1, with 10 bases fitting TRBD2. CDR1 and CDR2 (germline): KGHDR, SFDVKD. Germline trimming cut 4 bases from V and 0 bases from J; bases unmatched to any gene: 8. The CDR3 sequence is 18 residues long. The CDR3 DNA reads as TGTGCCACCAGTGAAAGCGGGAGGGCCAGGAGCTCCTACAATGAGCAGTTCTTC. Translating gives CATSESGRARSSYNEQFF.

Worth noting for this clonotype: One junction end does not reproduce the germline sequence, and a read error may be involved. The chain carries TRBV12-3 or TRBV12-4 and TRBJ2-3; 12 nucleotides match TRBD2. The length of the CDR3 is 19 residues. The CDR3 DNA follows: TGTGCCAGCAGTTTTCCCAGACTAGCGGGGGACCCGAGAGCAGATGCGCAGTATTTT. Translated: CASSFPRLAGDPRADAQYF.

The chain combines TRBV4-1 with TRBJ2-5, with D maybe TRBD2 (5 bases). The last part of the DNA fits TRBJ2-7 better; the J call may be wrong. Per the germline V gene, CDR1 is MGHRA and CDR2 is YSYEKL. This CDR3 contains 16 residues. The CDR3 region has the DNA TGCGCCAGCAGCCAGATTCCGGGATACAACACCTACGAGCAGTACTTC. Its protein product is CASSQIPGYNTYEQYF.

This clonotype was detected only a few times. This chain's CDR3 is CASRTDRNEKLFF. CDR3 DNA sequence: TGTGCCAGCAGGACCGACAGAAATGAAAAACTGTTTTTT. The J gene is TRBJ1-4, the V gene TRBV6-6; TRBD1 is a possible D gene (5 bases). Trimming took 6 bases from V and 5 from J, leaving 10 bases between them. The germline V gene has CDR1 MNHNY and CDR2 SVGAGI (reference sequence). The CDR3 is 13 amino acids.

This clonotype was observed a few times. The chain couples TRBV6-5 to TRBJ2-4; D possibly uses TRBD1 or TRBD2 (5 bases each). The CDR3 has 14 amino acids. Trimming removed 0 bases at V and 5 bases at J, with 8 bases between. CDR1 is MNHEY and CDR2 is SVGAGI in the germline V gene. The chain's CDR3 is CASSYSPGQNIQYF. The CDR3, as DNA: TGTGCCAGCAGTTACTCCCCGGGACAAAACATTCAGTACTTC.

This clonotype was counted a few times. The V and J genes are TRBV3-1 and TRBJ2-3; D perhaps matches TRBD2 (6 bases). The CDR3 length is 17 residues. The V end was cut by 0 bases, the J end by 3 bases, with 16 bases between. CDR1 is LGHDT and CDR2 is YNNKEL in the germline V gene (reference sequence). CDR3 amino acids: CASSQDFETRITDTQYF. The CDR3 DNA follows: TGTGCCAGCAGCCAAGATTTCGAGACTAGAATTACAGATACGCAGTATTTT.

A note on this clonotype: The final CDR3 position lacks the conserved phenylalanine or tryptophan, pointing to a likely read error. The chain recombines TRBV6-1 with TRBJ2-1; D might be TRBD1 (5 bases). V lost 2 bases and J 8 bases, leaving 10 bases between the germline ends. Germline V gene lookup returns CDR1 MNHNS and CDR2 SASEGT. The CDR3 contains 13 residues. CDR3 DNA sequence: TGTGCCAGCAGTGAAATGGCAGGGTATGAGCAGTTCTAC. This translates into CASSEMAGYEQFY.

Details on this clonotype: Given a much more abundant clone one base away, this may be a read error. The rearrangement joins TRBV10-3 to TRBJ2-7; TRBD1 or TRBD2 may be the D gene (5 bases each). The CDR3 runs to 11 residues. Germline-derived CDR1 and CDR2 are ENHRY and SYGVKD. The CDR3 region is CAIGTAYGQYF. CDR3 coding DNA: TGTGCCATCGGGACGGCCTACGGGCAGTACTTC.

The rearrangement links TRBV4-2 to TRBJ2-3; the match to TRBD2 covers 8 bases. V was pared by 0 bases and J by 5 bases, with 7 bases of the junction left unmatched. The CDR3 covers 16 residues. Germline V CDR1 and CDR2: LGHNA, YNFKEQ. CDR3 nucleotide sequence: TGTGCCAGCAGCCAAGATATAGCGGGGCACATAGATACGCAGTATTTT. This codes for CASSQDIAGHIDTQYF.

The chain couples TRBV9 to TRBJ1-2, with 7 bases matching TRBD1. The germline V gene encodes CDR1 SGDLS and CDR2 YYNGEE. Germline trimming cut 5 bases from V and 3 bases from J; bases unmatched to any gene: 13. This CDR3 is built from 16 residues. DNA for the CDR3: TGTGCCAGCAGTCGGGACAGAAACCAATTGGACTATGGCTACACCTTC. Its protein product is CASSRDRNQLDYGYTF.